This TCR beta chain was recorded in a study of response to subunit inactivated influenza vaccine. This clonotype was picked up a small number of times. MiXCR was run by TCRdb on the RT-PCR reads, yielding one entry per CDR3 protein. Here the sample spans a few hundred thousand distinct CDR3 sequences, 12% to 15% being singletons. This CDR3 contains 15 residues. Germline CDR1 is MNHEY and CDR2 is SMNVEV (reference sequence). The trim removed 0 bases at V and 1 base at J, leaving 2 bases unmatched. The sequencing used PBMCs from blood, collected 11 to 12 days after vaccination. The rearrangement links TRBV27 to TRBJ1-1, with TRBD1 matching over 7 bases. The sequence derives from a man aged 45-65 years who received an inactivated influenza vaccine. CDR3 DNA: TGTGCCAGCAGTTTATCGACAGGGACGAACACTGAAGCTTTCTTT. As protein: CASSLSTGTNTEAFF.